This T cell receptor (beta chain) was sequenced for a study of CD8+CD57+ T cells in acquired aplastic anemia. Study-wide background: The average for DNA from sorted CD4+ and CD8+ cells was 3.2 ug. Overall study results and limits: Patients and healthy controls showed no significant CD8+ Simpson's diversity difference. Patients had around 28 CD8+ CDR3 sequences in common with controls (the shared set).

In the case of this clonotype: Its matching antigen is unknown.

The CDR3 has 11 amino acids. The V end was cut by 8 bases, the J end by 3 bases, with 10 bases between. Germline V gene data show CDR1 as DFQATT and CDR2 as SNEGSKA (reference sequence). Genomic DNA constituted the template upon which TCR beta VDJ and CDR3 profiling was performed. TCRdb passed the reads through MiXCR, listing each CDR3 protein once. The data contain under 200,000 distinct CDR3 sequences, 64% of them singletons. The chain is built from TRBV20-1 and TRBJ1-1; D is uncertain. The sequence was obtained from a human donor with severe aplastic anemia or a healthy control (not recorded which). Sequencing input: sorted CD4+, CD8+, or CD8+CD57+ T cells (not recorded which) from PBMCs. CDR3 sequence reads: CSTPEDTEAFF. The CDR3 DNA sequence: TGCAGTACCCCCGAGGACACTGAAGCTTTCTTT.